Below, 13 T cell receptor beta chains from the same sample are listed, as sequenced in a study of blood T cells in healthy people across ages. Using a J-beta primer mix together with a sample-barcoded 5' primer, a second PCR was run for about 6 to 12 cycles. Each CDR3 protein gets one entry after TCRdb re-called the 5' RACE reads with MiXCR. Here the sample spans around 800,000 distinct CDR3 sequences, around 25% being singletons. The same specimen was also included in a second study, on T cells of mothers and their children.

Sequencing was performed on blood. These TCRs come from a boy younger than 18 in good health.

This clonotype was recorded a few times. V and J are TRBV28 and TRBJ2-5; D unclear. Trimming removed 1 base at V and 1 base at J, with 13 bases between. CDR1 and CDR2 (germline): MDHEN, SYDVKM. The CDR3 totals 16 residues. In nucleotides, the CDR3 is TGTGCCAGCAGTTTATTGGACGGCCTAGGCCAAGAGACCCAGTACTTC. Translated: CASSLLDGLGQETQYF.

The chain is built from TRBV20-1 and TRBJ2-7; TRBD1 matches 7 bases. The CDR3 extends over 13 amino acids. The germline V gene has CDR1 DFQATT and CDR2 SNEGSKA (reference sequence). V lost 6 bases, J lost 3 bases, and 8 bases stayed unmatched. As DNA, the CDR3 is TGCAGTGCCGCCGACAGGGTTGGCTACGAGCAGTACTTC. It specifies CSAADRVGYEQYF.

On this clonotype: Its ends do not fully match the called genes, so a read error is possible. V is TRBV15 and J is TRBJ2-7; D may be TRBD1 (6 bases). CDR3 size: 14 residues. Germline assignment: CDR1 LNHNV and CDR2 YYDKDF (reference sequence). CDR3 loop: CATSRATGSYERYF. CDR3 nucleotides: TGTGCCACCAGCAGAGCGACAGGTTCCTACGAGCGGTACTTC. Looking up the rest from reference TRBV15 and TRBJ2-7 gives the full variable domain: DAMVIQNPRYQVTQFGKPVTLSCSQTLNHNVMYWYQQKSSQAPKLLFHYYDKDFNNEADTPDNFQSRRPNTSFCFLDIRSPGLGDTAMYLCATSRATGSYERYFGPGTRLTVT.

This chain joins TRBV29-1 and TRBJ1-1; D unresolved. Trimming cost V 3 bases and J 0 bases, with 8 bases left between them. Germline assignment: CDR1 SQVTM and CDR2 ANQGSEA. The CDR3 consists of 13 residues. CDR3 loop: CSVEVSLNTEAFF. DNA of the CDR3: TGCAGCGTTGAGGTTTCATTGAACACTGAAGCTTTCTTT.

This clonotype was counted only a few times. The V gene is TRBV6-5, the J gene TRBJ2-2; 7 bases map to TRBD2. The V gene end was trimmed by 2 bases and the J gene end by 4 bases; junction bases not matched to a gene: 7. The CDR3 extends over 16 amino acids. The germline CDR1 and CDR2 sequences are MNHEY and SVGAGI. CDR3 region: CASSYLAGEGTGELFF. The CDR3 DNA reads as TGTGCCAGCAGTTACCTTGCGGGGGAGGGCACCGGGGAGCTGTTTTTT.

The chain combines TRBV12-3 or TRBV12-4 with TRBJ2-5, with D perhaps TRBD2 (6 bases). This CDR3 comprises 15 residues. With 5 bases removed from V and 5 bases from J, the gap between germline ends came to 18 bases. The CDR3 protein is CASSPGTAGQETQYF. Here the CDR3 DNA reads TGTGCCAGCAGTCCCGGGACTGCCGGCCAGGAGACCCAGTACTTC.

Points on this clonotype: The junction does not match germline at one end; this may be a read error. The rearrangement uses TRBV10-3 and TRBJ2-5, with 9 positions matching TRBD1. Germline V gives CDR1 ENHRY, CDR2 SYGVKD. The CDR3 runs 14 residues. This CDR3 is CAIGESGQGETQYF. CDR3 DNA sequence: TGTGCCATCGGTGAGTCCGGACAGGGGGAGACCCAGTACTTC.

The rearrangement uses TRBV3-1 and TRBJ2-5, with D possibly being TRBD1 (6 bases). CDR1 is LGHDT, CDR2 YNNKEL, per germline (reference sequence). The CDR3 runs 15 residues. V dropped 0 bases and J dropped 5 bases, with 13 bases sitting between them. The CDR3 spells CASSQEEGVGETQYF. CDR3 sequence (DNA): TGTGCCAGCAGCCAAGAAGAGGGGGTGGGGGAGACCCAGTACTTC.

The rearrangement uses TRBV10-3 and TRBJ1-6, with 7 bases identical to TRBD1. The V and J ends lost 2 bases and 7 bases, in that order; junction bases with no gene match: 5. Germline CDR1 and CDR2: ENHRY and SYGVKD. The CDR3 extends over 15 amino acids. CDR3 in DNA: TGTGCCATCAGTGAGCTGACAGGGCCAAATTCACCCCTCCACTTT. Its translation is CAISELTGPNSPLHF.

This clonotype has just a few counts. CDR3 loop: CAWSVAGLGYGYTF. The CDR3 DNA reads TGTGCCTGGAGTGTAGCGGGGTTGGGCTATGGCTACACCTTC. The chain carries TRBV30 and TRBJ1-2; D gene unclear. Germline lookup yields CDR1 GTSNPN and CDR2 SVGIG (reference sequence). CDR3 size: 14 residues. V lost 0 bases to trimming and J lost 4 bases, with 12 bases between them.

This sequence joins TRBV29-1 and TRBJ1-2; a weak D match, TRBD1 (6 bases). Between the trimmed V and J ends, which lost 7 bases and 10 bases, there was a span of 16 bases. The CDR3 covers 11 residues. CDR1 SQVTM and CDR2 ANQGSEA come from the germline V gene. The CDR3 sequence: CSAEDRGDYTF. CDR3 nucleotide sequence: TGCAGCGCGGAGGACAGAGGCGACTACACCTTC.

This chain links TRBV29-1 with TRBJ2-7; TRBD2 aligns across 12 bases. This CDR3 contains 15 residues. Germline V CDR1 and CDR2: SQVTM, ANQGSEA. Germline trimming cut 6 bases from V and 7 bases from J; bases unmatched to any gene: 13. CDR3 in DNA: TGCAGCGTCCAAAGACTAGCGGGGGAGGATTTGGAGCAGTACTTC. It encodes CSVQRLAGEDLEQYF.

The chain carries TRBV7-2 and TRBJ2-1; D remains ambiguous. CDR3 length: 15 residues. The germline V gene encodes CDR1 SGHTA and CDR2 FQGNSA. V lost 1 base to trimming and J lost 2 bases, with 9 bases between them. CDR3 residues: CASSLVGWAYNEQFF. Written as DNA, the CDR3 is TGTGCCAGCAGCTTAGTAGGTTGGGCCTACAATGAGCAGTTCTTC.